Below, 6 T cell receptor beta chains from the same sample are listed, as sequenced in a study of CD8 T cell repertoires and HIV-1 epitope variants. Here immunoSEQ multiplex PCR was the method, and the copy in TCRdb shows in-frame clones only, minus some. The sample records several thousand clones, roughly 65% being singletons. No antigen has been identified for these receptors. Specimen: cultured CD8+ T cells derived from PBMCs. The origin of the receptors is a male donor with HIV.

This clone turned up a few times. The chain links TRBV11-2 to TRBJ2-3; unclear D gene. This CDR3 is 13 amino acids long. Trimming shortened V by 5 bases and J by 2 bases, and 8 bases separated the two germline ends. The germline V gene encodes CDR1 SGHAT and CDR2 FQNNGV. The CDR3 nucleotides read TGTGCCAGCAGCCCCGGAAACACAGATACGCAGTATTTT. This translates into CASSPGNTDTQYF. The full variable domain, in which reference TRBV11-2 and TRBJ2-3 provide the parts outside the CDR3, is EAGVAQSPRYKIIEKRQSVAFWCNPISGHATLYWYQQILGQGPKLLIQFQNNGVVDDSQLPKDRFSAERLKGVDSTLKIQPAKLEDSAVYLCASSPGNTDTQYFGPGTRLTVL.

V gene TRBV6-4 combines with J gene TRBJ1-2, with 12 bases fitting TRBD1. V lost 4 bases, J lost 4 bases, and 13 bases stayed unmatched. The CDR3 is 18 residues long. The germline CDR1 and CDR2 sequences are MRHNA and SNTAGT. The CDR3: CASSVPPRDRGLVYGYTF. The CDR3 DNA follows: TGTGCCAGCAGTGTCCCCCCCAGGGACAGGGGGCTTGTCTATGGCTACACCTTC.

This chain connects TRBV18 to TRBJ2-7; no reliable D call. The ends were cut back, 3 bases at V and 4 bases at J, with 13 bases in the middle. Looked up from germline, CDR1 is KGHSH and CDR2 is LQKENI. The CDR3 sequence is 14 residues long. CDR3 sequence (DNA): TGTGCCAGCTCACCTAGTGGTGGGTTGTACGAGCAGTACTTC. It is translated as CASSPSGGLYEQYF.

The chain is built from TRBV28 and TRBJ1-2; D gene uncertain. Germline CDR1 MDHEN, CDR2 SYDVKM. Trimming removed 1 base from V and 7 bases from J, with 10 bases in between. The CDR3 is made up of 13 amino acids. Here the CDR3 DNA reads TGTGCCAGCAGTTTATCCGGCGCCGGTGGCTACACCTTC. Translating it yields CASSLSGAGGYTF.

This chain's CDR3 is CASSLALRSEAFF. CDR3 nucleotide sequence: TGTGCCAGCAGCTTGGCACTGAGGTCTGAAGCTTTCTTT. V and J are TRBV5-5 and TRBJ1-1; unclear D gene. The germline V and J ends were trimmed by 0 bases and 6 bases, with 9 bases remaining between them. The CDR3 is 13 residues long. Looked up from germline, CDR1 is SGHKS and CDR2 is YYEKEE (reference sequence). The full variable domain, its missing parts supplied by reference TRBV5-5 and TRBJ1-1, is DAGVTQSPTHLIKTRGQQVTLRCSPISGHKSVSWYQQVLGQGPQFIFQYYEKEERGRGNFPDRFSARQFPNYSSELNVNALLLGDSALYLCASSLALRSEAFFGQGTRLTVV.

The CDR3 DNA sequence: TGCGCCAGCAGTGGCGCGGGTTCGGCCGGAAACACCATATATTTT. It specifies CASSGAGSAGNTIYF. The chain has TRBV5-1 and TRBJ1-3; no clear D. Germline V gene sequence: CDR1 SGHRS, CDR2 YFSETQ. The CDR3 covers 15 residues. The V and J ends lost 5 bases and 4 bases respectively, with 16 bases between them.